This T cell receptor (beta chain) was sequenced during a study of T-cell memory formation after mild COVID-19. Study context: Largely, the TCR clusters proved donor specific.

The study's findings and limits: Researchers report contracting CD4+ clones mostly in CM and EM, with CD8+ clones in EMRA. Memory from before infection featured some responding clones, which suggests cross-reactive memory joined.

TCRdb fed the 5' RACE reads into MiXCR, producing one record per CDR3 protein. The sample includes about 240,000 distinct CDR3 sequences, roughly 10% seen only once; the top ten take around 20%. Regarding this clonotype: The antigen is undetermined.

The sequence was obtained from a man aged 18 to 29 who had mild COVID-19 (a few samples of this study predate the infection). Cell type and time point are not known. What was sequenced was PBMCs or a T cell subset sorted from them (not recorded which).

In nucleotides, the CDR3 is TGTGCCAGCAGTTTCGACCTGAACACTGAAGCTTTCTTT. As protein: CASSFDLNTEAFF. This chain links TRBV12-3 or TRBV12-4 with TRBJ1-1; D gene unclear. Between the trimmed V and J ends, which lost 3 bases and 0 bases, there was a span of 5 bases. This CDR3 spans 13 amino acids.